The next 14 T cell receptor beta chains were all read from a single sample in a study of response to subunit inactivated influenza vaccine. TCRdb independently ran MiXCR on the RT-PCR reads; one entry per CDR3 protein. Found here are about 830,000 distinct CDR3 sequences, about 18% of them singletons; the top ten hold approximately 11%. The sample in question was PBMCs from blood, obtained 5 days after vaccination. Receptor source: a man aged 50-59 years who received an inactivated influenza vaccine.

This chain joins TRBV20-1 and TRBJ2-1, with a weak D call TRBD2 (5 bases). V lost 6 bases and J 0 bases, leaving 21 bases between the germline ends. CDR1 is DFQATT and CDR2 is SNEGSKA in the germline V gene (reference sequence). CDR3 length equals 17 residues. The chain's CDR3 is CSAARAGILSSYNEQFF. Written as DNA, the CDR3 is TGCAGTGCCGCGCGGGCTGGGATTCTGAGCTCCTACAATGAGCAGTTCTTC.

V gene TRBV23-1 combines with J gene TRBJ2-3; D unclear. TRBV23-1 is treated as an ORF (open reading frame) with a function not yet certain. The CDR3 extends over 17 amino acids. The ends were cut back, 0 bases at V and 0 bases at J, with 13 bases in the middle. CDR3 nucleotides: TGCGCCAGCAGTCAATCCCCGGGTCCCTCTAGCACAGATACGCAGTATTTT. It codes for CASSQSPGPSSTDTQYF.

This clonotype was counted only a few times. V gene TRBV18 combines with J gene TRBJ2-5; D may be TRBD2 (5 bases). V lost 6 bases and J 3 bases, leaving 11 bases between the germline ends. In germline, CDR1 is KGHSH, CDR2 LQKENI. This CDR3 has 13 residues. The CDR3 region is CASSLDYKETQYF. As DNA, the CDR3 is TGTGCCAGCTCTCTCGACTATAAAGAGACCCAGTACTTC.

This clonotype was seen a few times. The chain has TRBV20-1 and TRBJ1-3, with 7 nucleotides matching TRBD1. This CDR3 is built from 15 residues. Germline-derived CDR1 and CDR2 are DFQATT and SNEGSKA (reference sequence). Trimming at V came to 8 bases and at J to 4 bases, leaving 14 bases not matched to a gene. This CDR3 reads CSTTGARSGGNTIYF. CDR3 DNA: TGCAGTACAACAGGGGCCCGTTCCGGGGGAAACACCATATATTTT.

This clonotype was recorded a few times. The chain has TRBV7-9 and TRBJ2-1; perhaps TRBD2 as D (6 bases). The V gene's germline CDR1 is SEHNR and CDR2 FQNEAQ (reference sequence). This CDR3 has 12 amino acids. V was pared by 8 bases and J by 5 bases, with 10 bases between. The CDR3 DNA reads TGTGCCAGCCGAGAGCGGGACAATGAGCAGTTCTTC. Translating gives CASRERDNEQFF.

This clonotype has a handful of counts. The chain recombines TRBV28 with TRBJ1-6, with TRBD1 identical over 9 bases. This CDR3 has 15 residues. J was trimmed by 8 bases and V by 2 bases; bases with no gene match: 4. Germline-derived CDR1 and CDR2 are MDHEN and SYDVKM. This chain's CDR3 is CASSLVGQGDSPLHF. Here the CDR3 DNA reads TGTGCCAGCAGTTTAGTGGGACAGGGTGATTCACCCCTCCACTTT.

The V and J genes are TRBV28 and TRBJ2-7; D call uncertain. Deletions cut 5 bases from V and 4 bases from J, with 12 bases between. CDR1 is MDHEN, CDR2 SYDVKM, per germline. This CDR3 has 13 amino acids. The CDR3 bases are TGTGCCAGCAGTCCTGGACGGAAGTACGAGCAGTACTTC. Protein sequence: CASSPGRKYEQYF.

This clonotype was detected ten times or more. V and J are TRBV20-1 and TRBJ2-2; 10 positions match TRBD1. The CDR3 has 16 amino acids. The ends lost 0 bases at V and 6 bases at J; junction bases unmatched: 7. Germline V gene lookup returns CDR1 DFQATT and CDR2 SNEGSKA (reference sequence). The DNA of the CDR3 is TGCAGTGCTAGAGATTCGGGACAGGGGAGCGCCGGGGAGCTGTTTTTT. Its translation: CSARDSGQGSAGELFF.

The V call is TRBV27, the J call TRBJ2-3; 10 nucleotides agree with TRBD1. V shed 6 bases and J 9 bases; nucleotides not matched to a gene: 12. Germline CDR1 reads MNHEY; CDR2 reads SMNVEV (reference sequence). This CDR3 is built from 15 residues. Here the CDR3 reads CASRGDRGLFGTQYF. The CDR3 region has the DNA TGTGCCAGCAGAGGGGACAGGGGTCTCTTTGGAACGCAGTATTTT.

This clonotype was picked up a small number of times. V is TRBV20-1 and J is TRBJ2-1; D may be TRBD1 (6 bases). The germline gives CDR1 DFQATT, CDR2 SNEGSKA (reference sequence). V gave up 0 bases and J gave up 6 bases, with 18 bases separating them. The CDR3 sequence is 16 residues long. The CDR3 spells CSARDIQGFLSNEQFF. The CDR3, as DNA: TGCAGTGCTAGAGACATACAGGGATTCTTATCCAATGAGCAGTTCTTC.

This clonotype was found many times. V gene TRBV5-1 combines with J gene TRBJ2-7; 7 bases match TRBD1. Germline V gives CDR1 SGHRS, CDR2 YFSETQ. This CDR3 is built from 13 residues. With 3 bases clipped from V and 2 bases from J, the junction kept 2 bases outside the gene matches. The CDR3 DNA follows: TGCGCCAGCAGCTCGGGACAGCCCTACGAGCAGTACTTC. Encoded protein: CASSSGQPYEQYF.

The chain uses TRBV18 and TRBJ2-3; 13 bases line up with TRBD2. In germline, CDR1 is KGHSH, CDR2 LQKENI. Losses at the gene ends were 3 bases for V and 1 base for J; bases not matched to a gene: 4. This CDR3 is 17 amino acids long. Here the CDR3 reads CASSPGTSGIGTDTQYF. The CDR3 nucleotides are TGTGCCAGCTCACCCGGGACTAGCGGGATAGGCACAGATACGCAGTATTTT.

The table lists this clonotype with many counts. The V gene is TRBV28, the J gene TRBJ2-1, with D possibly TRBD2 on 5 matching bases. The germline CDR1 and CDR2 sequences are MDHEN and SYDVKM. Trimming removed 8 bases at V and 3 bases at J, with 17 bases between. This CDR3 spans 15 amino acids. CDR3: CASSSRESFYNEQFF. DNA of the CDR3: TGTGCCAGCTCGAGTAGGGAGAGCTTCTACAATGAGCAGTTCTTC.

The rearrangement links TRBV20-1 to TRBJ1-1; TRBD1 aligns across 7 bases. The CDR3 is 16 amino acids. The V gene end was trimmed by 6 bases and the J gene end by 1 base; junction bases not matched to a gene: 14. Looked up from germline, CDR1 is DFQATT and CDR2 is SNEGSKA (reference sequence). The CDR3: CSAMDLPGQQNTEAFF. In nucleotides, the CDR3 is TGCAGTGCAATGGATCTACCGGGACAGCAGAACACTGAAGCTTTCTTT.